The 4 T cell receptor beta chains listed next were all sequenced from one sample in a study of blood T cell repertoires in COVID-19. Sequencing used immunoSEQ multiplex PCR; TCRdb keeps in-frame clones, though not all of them. Of hundreds of thousands of clones listed, around 90% are singletons. The sequenced sample consisted of peripheral blood. The receptors originated from a man aged 55-75 years with COVID-19, enrolled during active disease.

V gene TRBV2 combines with J gene TRBJ2-7; TRBD2 aligns across 9 bases. The V gene end was trimmed by 4 bases and the J gene end by 3 bases; junction bases not matched to a gene: 4. The germline gives CDR1 SNHLY, CDR2 FYNNEI. CDR3 length equals 14 residues. This chain's CDR3 is CASSVGLAHYEQYF. In DNA form, the CDR3 reads TGTGCCAGCAGTGTGGGACTAGCCCACTACGAGCAGTACTTC.

V usage is TRBV27 and J usage is TRBJ2-5, with a tentative D call TRBD2 (6 bases). V was pared by 3 bases and J by 1 base, with 12 bases between. Per the germline V gene, CDR1 is MNHEY and CDR2 is SMNVEV (reference sequence). The CDR3 length is 15 residues. The DNA of the CDR3 is TGTGCCAGCAGTTTTTCCGGACTACGCCAAGAGACCCAGTACTTC. Translation: CASSFSGLRQETQYF.

This chain connects TRBV5-4 to TRBJ2-7; D gene unclear. The CDR3 runs to 13 residues. The V gene's germline CDR1 is SGHNT and CDR2 YYREEE (reference sequence). Trimming pared 2 bases from V and 2 bases from J, leaving 8 bases between. CDR3: CASSLANAYEQYF. CDR3 nucleotides: TGTGCCAGCAGCTTAGCGAATGCCTACGAGCAGTACTTC.

This clone has just one count. The genes are TRBV6-1 and TRBJ2-7, with D possibly matching TRBD2 (6 bases). This CDR3 is 16 amino acids long. The V and J ends lost 1 base and 0 bases respectively, with 13 bases between them. The germline CDR1 and CDR2 sequences are MNHNS and SASEGT. CDR3 sequence (DNA): TGTGCCAGCAGTGAAGAAACTAGCTCGAGCTCCTACGAGCAGTACTTC. This encodes CASSEETSSSSYEQYF.